Reported below is one T cell receptor (beta chain). This sample was included in a study of T cell responses to AZD1222 COVID-19 vaccine. The method was immunoSEQ multiplex PCR; TCRdb's version includes in-frame clones alone and lacks a portion of them. Of 120,000 or so clones detected, over 75% appear once; the ten largest clones hold about 7.4%. Per the germline V gene, CDR1 is MGHDK and CDR2 is SYGVNS. With 5 bases clipped from V and 1 base from J, the junction kept 5 bases outside the gene matches. The CDR3 loop spans 15 amino acids. The sequence came from an adult in good health. The J gene is TRBJ2-3, the V gene TRBV25-1, with 8 bases that match TRBD1. This specimen consisted of peripheral blood, obtained on day 0 of AZD1222 vaccination. CDR3 coding DNA: TGTGCCAGCAGTAGGGACAGGTTCCGCACAGATACGCAGTATTTT. It translates to CASSRDRFRTDTQYF.